This T cell receptor beta chain comes out of a study of cytomegalovirus exposure and HLA in healthy donors. The method was immunoSEQ multiplex PCR; TCRdb's version includes in-frame clones alone and lacks a portion of them. In the table there are fewer than 350,000 clones, roughly 88% of which are singletons. This clone has more than one count but fewer than ten. Its antigen is not known. Whole-study results and caveats: Subsequent analysis showed first-cohort TCR clusters tending to co-occur in roughly 130 validation repertoires.

Trimming cost V 5 bases and J 0 bases; bases outside gene matches: 2. Germline CDR1 SGHTA, CDR2 FQGTGA. The CDR3 covers 15 residues. V is TRBV7-3 and J is TRBJ2-2; 8 bases map to TRBD2. Sequenced material: PBMCs. The sequence was collected from a young woman in good health and CMV-seronegative. The CDR3 spells CASSLLAANTGELFF. Here the CDR3 DNA reads TGTGCCAGCAGCCTACTAGCGGCGAACACCGGGGAGCTGTTTTTT.